The rows below give T cell receptor beta chains drawn from one sample of a study of cytomegalovirus exposure and HLA in healthy donors. Data came from immunoSEQ multiplex PCR; TCRdb stores just in-frame clones and leaves some out. The sample yields more than 110,000 clones, just over 85% seen once. The specimen was PBMCs. Every receptor here comes from a woman younger than 35 in good health and CMV-seropositive. The CDR3 runs from the conserved cysteine through the conserved F or W. The order of the fields is D gene, V gene, J gene, CDR3 DNA, CDR3 protein. A D gene is named only where the DNA matches it firmly.

D gene: -; V gene: TRBV29-1; J gene: TRBJ2-1; CDR3 DNA: TGCAGCGTTGAGTGGTTGGCAGGGCGCCACAATGAGCAGTTCTTC; CDR3 protein: CSVEWLAGRHNEQFF
D gene: TRBD2; V gene: TRBV10-1; J gene: TRBJ2-7; CDR3 DNA: TGCGCCAGCATCTATGGGCTAGCGGGAACCTACGAGCAGTACTTC; CDR3 protein: CASIYGLAGTYEQYF
D gene: TRBD1; V gene: TRBV6-1; J gene: TRBJ1-5; CDR3 DNA: TGTGCCAGCAGTGCATCGGGACAGGGGGCTCATCAGCCCCAGCATTTT; CDR3 protein: CASSASGQGAHQPQHF
D gene: TRBD2; V gene: TRBV7-2; J gene: TRBJ2-5; CDR3 DNA: TGTGCCAGCAGCTTAGCCGGGACTATCCAGACCCAGTACTTC; CDR3 protein: CASSLAGTIQTQYF
D gene: TRBD1; V gene: TRBV2; J gene: TRBJ1-2; CDR3 DNA: TGTGCCAGCAGCTCCGGGACAGGTGGCACTTATGGCTACACCTTC; CDR3 protein: CASSSGTGGTYGYTF
D gene: -; V gene: TRBV10-3; J gene: TRBJ1-1; CDR3 DNA: TGTGCCATCAGTGAGAGGGGACAGAACACTGAAGCTTTCTTT; CDR3 protein: CAISERGQNTEAFF
D gene: -; V gene: TRBV27; J gene: TRBJ1-2; CDR3 DNA: TGTGCCAGCAGTTTAACGGGACTCAATATGGACTATGGCTACACCTTC; CDR3 protein: CASSLTGLNMDYGYTF
D gene: -; V gene: TRBV15; J gene: TRBJ2-7; CDR3 DNA: TGTGCCACCAGCATGGACTGGCGGGGAACCTACGAGCAGTACTTC; CDR3 protein: CATSMDWRGTYEQYF
D gene: TRBD2; V gene: TRBV6-1; J gene: TRBJ2-3; CDR3 DNA: TGTGCCAGCAGTGAAGCCAGCGGGGGCCATACGCAGTATTTT; CDR3 protein: CASSEASGGHTQYF
D gene: -; V gene: TRBV13; J gene: TRBJ2-7; CDR3 DNA: TGTGCCAGCAGCTTAGGGTCGCAGGCGGGCTACGAGCAGTACTTC; CDR3 protein: CASSLGSQAGYEQYF
D gene: TRBD1; V gene: TRBV30; J gene: TRBJ1-2; CDR3 DNA: TGTGCCTGGAGTGAGGGACAGGGTTGGGGCTACACCTTC; CDR3 protein: CAWSEGQGWGYTF